This T cell receptor (beta chain) derives from a study of monozygotic twins with inflammatory bowel disease. Regarding the study as a whole: Whether twins were concordant or discordant made no difference to repertoire similarity, possibly from limited power. Other individuals had fewer clonotypes in common with IBD patients than with healthy twins, especially with disease activity.

The CDR3 spans 14 residues. TCRdb reworked the 5' RACE reads into one entry per CDR3 protein, no DNA. This specimen shows 400,000 or so distinct CDR3 sequences; the ten leading clones hold 2% to 3%. As concerns this clonotype: What it binds is unknown.

Input material: blood. The receptor was derived from a human donor with ulcerative colitis or Crohn's disease, or a healthy co-twin of an affected twin (not recorded which). V and J are TRBV12-3 or TRBV12-4 and TRBJ2-7; checking the TCRdb D call of TRBD1 is not possible without DNA. CDR3: CASSSGDSYYEQYF.